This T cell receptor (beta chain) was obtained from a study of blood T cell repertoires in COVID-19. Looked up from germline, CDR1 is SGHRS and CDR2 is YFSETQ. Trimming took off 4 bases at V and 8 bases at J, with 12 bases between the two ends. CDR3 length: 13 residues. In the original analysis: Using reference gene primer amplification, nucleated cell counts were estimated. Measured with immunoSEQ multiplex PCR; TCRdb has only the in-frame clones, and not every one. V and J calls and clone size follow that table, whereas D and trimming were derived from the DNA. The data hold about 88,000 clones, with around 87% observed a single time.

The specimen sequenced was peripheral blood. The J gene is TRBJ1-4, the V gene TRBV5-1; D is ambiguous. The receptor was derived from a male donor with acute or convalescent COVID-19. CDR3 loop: CASSGEGHEKLFF. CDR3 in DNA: TGCGCCAGCAGCGGGGAGGGCCACGAAAAACTGTTTTTT.